This T cell receptor (beta chain) came from a study of response to subunit inactivated influenza vaccine. Trimming shortened V by 7 bases and J by 9 bases, and 13 bases separated the two germline ends. This CDR3 is 13 amino acids long. Germline V gene lookup returns CDR1 MGHDK and CDR2 SYGVNS. This clonotype has only a few counts. MiXCR, applied by TCRdb to the RT-PCR reads, yields one record per CDR3 protein. The repertoire has a few hundred thousand distinct CDR3 sequences, roughly 10% of them found once; the top ten carry around 10%. These sequences were also reported in another study, on T cells expressing NK-cell markers. That paper notes: Production of TCR beta cDNA relied on 5'RACE template switching with UMIs. Among eight sequenced donors, seven carried HCMV seropositivity while one was seronegative. A range of roughly 1.0-8% of CD8+ T cells consisted of dominant NKG2C+ clonotypes in more than five donors. A few donors' CD3+CD56-NKG2C+ cells were dominated by the same clonotypes.

The chain joins TRBV25-1 to TRBJ1-6; D perhaps matches TRBD1 (6 bases). The specimen was PBMCs from blood, collected on the day of vaccination. The sequence was collected from a man aged 45-65 years who received an inactivated influenza vaccine. As DNA, the CDR3 is TGTGCCAGCACTGGGGGCGGAGGTTCACCCCTCCACTTT. It yields the protein CASTGGGGSPLHF.